This T cell receptor (beta chain) was documented in a study of shared clonotypes between healthy human individuals. Overall study: Each donor had three CD4 naive, three CD4 memory, two CD8 naive and one CD8 memory plate. General study results and limits: Depth was large, yet rarefaction showed that sorted-subset sequencing was incomplete. Estimated clonotype richness was generally higher in naive than memory subsets.

Libraries were prepared by immunoSEQ multiplex PCR; TCRdb keeps only in-frame clonotypes and omits some of them. The sample gives more than 1,200,000 clones, 98% to 99% of which show up once; approximately 0.4% is in the top ten. With respect to this clone: Its antigen is not known.

CDR1 is MGHDK and CDR2 is SYGVNS in the germline V gene. V was clipped by 4 bases and J by 3 bases; unmatched bases: 6. The CDR3 is made up of 15 amino acids. This sequence originates from a man in his thirties or forties in good health. The sample comprised naive CD4+ T cells sorted from blood. Noted subset: CD45RA+ positively selected. The chain combines TRBV25-1 with TRBJ2-5; TRBD2 aligns across 9 bases. Here the CDR3 reads CASSGTSVFKETQYF. The CDR3 bases are TGTGCCAGCAGTGGGACTAGCGTTTTTAAAGAGACCCAGTACTTC.